This T cell receptor beta chain was sequenced for a study of early T cells in non-severe SARS-CoV-2 infection (dated by TCRdb to the early 2020s). For the study in its entirety: TCR sequencing used bulk RNA from unsorted whole blood, so alpha and beta chains could not be paired.

General findings and caveats noted by the study authors: Matching against VDJdb was skewed toward anti-spike CD8 responses, likely underestimated virus-specific expansions, and missed private and CD4 specificities.

Including cysteine and phenylalanine, the CDR3 has 12 amino acids. Only the CDR3 portion is preserved as DNA: 36 bases, with reading frame beginning at the first base. CDR1 and CDR2, looked up from the germline V gene (reference sequence), are SGHAT and FQDESV. At the junction V is shortened by 2 bases and J by 4 bases, with 5 bases in between. Set within a cohort of healthcare workers in London, UK, this nested case-control study involved weekly PCR testing of nasopharyngeal swabs along with blood sampling. Healthcare workers were enrolled in the week of the UK lockdown, from 23 to 31 March 2020, and were followed every week for up to roughly 15 weeks. As for this clonotype: The target of this receptor is not known. Qualities for individual bases were not recorded, and no much larger clone is one base off.

Library prep was done by 5' RACE. This sample was sequenced with a NextSeq 500. The TCR library protocol attached unique molecular identifiers to individual cDNA molecules to correct for sequencing error and PCR bias. Both TCR alpha and beta chains were sequenced, and tight co-correlation was observed between alpha and beta sequence abundances in each sample. The study's own analysis went as follows. Decombinator V4 was used to annotate the V gene, J gene and CDR3 of the TCR sequences. TCRs were defined as expanded if a significant change between any two time points was detected under a Poisson model with p below 0.0001. Abundances of TCRs were expressed as counts per million after normalisation to the total number of TCRs sequenced in each sample. MAIT TCRs were defined by TRAV1-2 paired with TRAJ12, TRAJ20 or TRAJ33, and iNKT TCRs by TRAV10 paired with TRAJ18. VDJdb, accessed on 1 November 2021, was searched for TCRs annotated for CMV, EBV and SARS-CoV-2, and TCRs annotated for more than one antigen were excluded. TCRdb trimmed the raw reads at Q25, called clones with MiXCR and kept productive beta chains. Under each unique CDR3 protein, matching rows form one entry showing the most common genes and DNA. TCRdb's processing, not the study's, gives the V and J calls here. The sample has more than 35,000 distinct CDR3 sequences on record, 9.5% to 13% of them singletons. 21% of the sample rests with the top ten.

The clonotype was recovered from an adult who was a healthcare worker with PCR-confirmed SARS-CoV-2 infection or an uninfected control (not recorded which). The sequence is built from TRBV11-1 and TRBJ2-5, with the D gene uncertain. Sequencing input: whole blood. The CDR3 region reads CASSLSGETQYF. The DNA reads as follows: TGTGCCAGCAGCTTATCCGGAGAGACCCAGTACTTC.